Below are 31 T cell receptor beta chains sequenced from a single sample in a study of cytomegalovirus exposure and HLA in healthy donors. Primers for the PCR totalled 60 Vbeta and 13 Jbeta. The table came from immunoSEQ multiplex PCR; TCRdb's copy has only in-frame clones and leaves some out. Of approximately 130,000 clones listed, roughly 82% are singletons. The sequenced material came from PBMCs. The receptors were gathered from a woman in her thirties or forties in good health and CMV-seropositive.

V gene TRBV10-3 combines with J gene TRBJ1-2; TRBD1 is a possible D gene (6 bases). Germline V lookup: CDR1 ENHRY, CDR2 SYGVKD. The CDR3 sequence is 14 residues long. Trimming removed 6 bases from V and 3 bases from J, with 14 bases in between. The CDR3 DNA sequence: TGTGCCATCAGGCAACCCAGGGGTCACTATGGCTACACCTTC. Its translation is CAIRQPRGHYGYTF.

The chain joins TRBV7-8 to TRBJ2-5; TRBD2 matches 10 bases. Looked up from germline, CDR1 is SGHVS and CDR2 is FQNEAQ. Unmatched junction bases numbered 14, after V lost 9 bases and J lost 4 bases. The CDR3 runs 16 residues. CDR3 residues: CASHLGASGSVETQYF. CDR3 nucleotide sequence: TGTGCCAGTCACCTTGGGGCTAGCGGGAGTGTAGAGACCCAGTACTTC.

A single count supports this clone. The genes are TRBV11-3 and TRBJ2-7; D gene ambiguous. Trimming removed 3 bases from V and 1 base from J, with 7 bases in between. This CDR3 has 13 amino acids. From germline, CDR1 is SGHNT and CDR2 YENEEA. The CDR3 nucleotides are TGTGCCAGCAGCTTGTCGGAGTCCTACGAGCAGTACTTC. As protein: CASSLSESYEQYF.

The chain joins TRBV7-3 to TRBJ1-1, with D unclear. Germline V gene sequence: CDR1 SGHTA, CDR2 FQGTGA. The CDR3 length is 13 residues. V was cut by 5 bases and J by 3 bases, with 10 bases left in between. This chain's CDR3 is CASSATWDTEAFF. CDR3 nucleotides: TGTGCCAGCAGCGCGACTTGGGACACTGAAGCTTTCTTT.

Only a few counts were recorded for this clone. This chain connects TRBV5-6 to TRBJ2-7, with D hard to call. V lost 1 base and J lost 3, with 11 bases in between. This CDR3 contains 14 residues. Looked up from germline, CDR1 is SGHDT and CDR2 is YYEEEE. The CDR3 DNA reads as TGTGCCAGCAGCTTGATACCTGAGGACTACGAGCAGTACTTC. Amino acids: CASSLIPEDYEQYF.

The chain uses TRBV30 and TRBJ1-1; the D is unclear. Trimming stripped 1 base from V and 3 bases from J, with 9 bases between. Germline CDR1 GTSNPN, CDR2 SVGIG (reference sequence). The CDR3 spans 13 residues. The CDR3 spells CAWSDSFDTEAFF. Here the CDR3 DNA reads TGTGCCTGGAGTGACAGTTTTGACACTGAAGCTTTCTTT.

This clone was detected a few times. The rearrangement links TRBV15 to TRBJ2-7; TRBD1 is a possible D gene (5 bases). This CDR3 spans 14 amino acids. V was clipped by 0 bases and J by 3 bases, with 9 bases between them. The V gene's germline CDR1 is LNHNV and CDR2 YYDKDF (reference sequence). The CDR3 region is CATSRDQGNYEQYF. The CDR3 region has the DNA TGTGCCACCAGCAGAGATCAGGGAAACTACGAGCAGTACTTC. The full variable domain, in which reference TRBV15 and TRBJ2-7 provide the parts outside the CDR3, is DAMVIQNPRYQVTQFGKPVTLSCSQTLNHNVMYWYQQKSSQAPKLLFHYYDKDFNNEADTPDNFQSRRPNTSFCFLDIRSPGLGDTAMYLCATSRDQGNYEQYFGPGTRLTVT.

The V gene is TRBV5-1, the J gene TRBJ1-3, with 8 bases fitting TRBD1. V lost 0 bases, J lost 4 bases, and 6 bases stayed unmatched. Germline V gives CDR1 SGHRS, CDR2 YFSETQ. The CDR3 spans 16 residues. The CDR3 DNA reads TGCGCCAGCAGCTTGGATGGCAGGGGGCTCGGAAACACCATATATTTT. As protein: CASSLDGRGLGNTIYF.

The V call is TRBV30, the J call TRBJ2-5; 9 bases fit TRBD1. The end of the DNA fits TRBJ2-7 better, so the J call may be wrong. This CDR3 contains 14 residues. The germline gives CDR1 GTSNPN, CDR2 SVGIG (reference sequence). CDR3 DNA sequence: TGTGCCTACAGTAGGACAGGGGTTCCCTACGAGCAGTACTTC. It codes for CAYSRTGVPYEQYF.

The gene calls are TRBV25-1 and TRBJ1-4, with D unresolved. Looked up from germline, CDR1 is MGHDK and CDR2 is SYGVNS. The V end was cut by 2 bases, the J end by 7 bases, with 14 bases between. The CDR3 has 15 residues. CDR3 loop: CASSEMGGFPEKLFF. CDR3 sequence (DNA): TGTGCCAGCAGTGAAATGGGCGGGTTCCCTGAAAAACTGTTTTTT.

The V call is TRBV7-3, the J call TRBJ2-3; D gene ambiguous. The CDR3 is 12 residues long. Trimming left V 1 base short and J 7 bases short, with 6 bases between. Germline CDR1 SGHTA, CDR2 FQGTGA. The CDR3 here is CASSLNSYTQYF. CDR3 DNA: TGTGCCAGCAGCTTAAACAGCTATACGCAGTATTTT.

The chain has TRBV2 and TRBJ1-2; D is possibly TRBD1 (6 bases). There are 12 residues in the CDR3. Trimming removed 10 bases at V and 2 bases at J, with 11 bases between. Germline CDR1 and CDR2: SNHLY and FYNNEI. DNA of the CDR3: TGTGCCACCCCTACAGGGAACTATGGCTACACCTTC. Encoded protein: CATPTGNYGYTF.

The chain recombines TRBV28 with TRBJ2-7; TRBD1 aligns across 8 bases. Germline trimming cut 6 bases from V and 3 bases from J; bases unmatched to any gene: 28. Per germline, CDR1 MDHEN and CDR2 SYDVKM. The CDR3 covers 21 residues. The CDR3 DNA sequence: TGTGCCAGCAGACGCATTATTACGGTTTCGGGACAGGAAACCGCTAACTACGAGCAGTACTTC. Its protein product is CASRRIITVSGQETANYEQYF.

CDR3 in amino acids: CASSAGFSSYNEQFF. CDR3 nucleotide sequence: TGTGCCAGCAGCGCAGGTTTTAGCTCCTACAATGAGCAGTTCTTC. V gene TRBV7-2 combines with J gene TRBJ2-1; D remains unclear. This CDR3 is built from 15 residues. CDR1 and CDR2 from the germline V gene are SGHTA and FQGNSA. V lost 5 bases and J 0 bases, leaving 11 bases between the germline ends.

The chain has TRBV9 and TRBJ2-7; D possibly corresponds to TRBD1 (5 bases). This CDR3 has 17 amino acids. V shed 0 bases and J shed 0 bases, with 16 bases lying between them. CDR1 is SGDLS and CDR2 is YYNGEE in the germline V gene. The CDR3 nucleotides are TGTGCCAGCAGCGTAGAGGGGCGAGACGGTGTCTCCTACGAGCAGTACTTC. Translation gives CASSVEGRDGVSYEQYF.

The chain couples TRBV5-1 to TRBJ1-4; D gene uncertain. The CDR3 extends over 14 amino acids. Trimming removed 2 bases from V and 0 bases from J, with 5 bases in between. Germline V CDR1 and CDR2: SGHRS, YFSETQ. The CDR3 region is CASSFHTTNEKLFF. CDR3 bases: TGCGCCAGCAGCTTCCACACAACTAATGAAAAACTGTTTTTT.

The chain combines TRBV10-3 with TRBJ2-1; 8 bases agree with TRBD2. This CDR3 region has 14 residues. Germline-derived CDR1 and CDR2 are ENHRY and SYGVKD. V lost 4 bases to trimming and J lost 8 bases; unmatched junction nucleotides: 7. CDR3 sequence: CAISGSGMGDEQFF. The CDR3 DNA follows: TGTGCCATCAGTGGTAGCGGGATGGGTGATGAGCAGTTCTTC.

V and J are TRBV7-8 and TRBJ2-2, with D possibly being TRBD2 (7 bases). The V end was cut by 2 bases, the J end by 8 bases, with 12 bases between. The CDR3 sequence is 14 residues long. Germline V CDR1 and CDR2: SGHVS, FQNEAQ. The CDR3 region is CASSLNRGAGELFF. The CDR3 nucleotides read TGTGCCAGCAGCTTAAATCGGGGGGCTGGGGAGCTGTTTTTT.

This sequence joins TRBV7-3 and TRBJ2-3; D is ambiguous. Trimming removed 5 bases from V and 8 bases from J, with 11 bases in between. This CDR3 spans 12 amino acids. Looked up from germline, CDR1 is SGHTA and CDR2 is FQGTGA. CDR3 protein: CASSPQPGTQYF. The CDR3 DNA sequence: TGTGCCAGCAGCCCTCAACCGGGTACGCAGTATTTT.

This rearrangement joins TRBV19 to TRBJ2-6; D remains unclear. V lost 4 bases to trimming and J lost 5 bases, with 12 bases between them. Germline V gene lookup returns CDR1 LNHDA and CDR2 SQIVND (reference sequence). The CDR3 spans 15 residues. Written as DNA, the CDR3 is TGTGCCAGTAGTAACAGTCAGGTATGGGCCAACGTCCTGACTTTC. Its translation: CASSNSQVWANVLTF.

The V and J genes are TRBV10-3 and TRBJ2-3, with 9 bases that match TRBD2. CDR1 is ENHRY and CDR2 is SYGVKD in the germline V gene. V shed 3 bases and J 0 bases; nucleotides not matched to a gene: 10. The CDR3 has 18 residues. The CDR3 DNA is TGTGCCATCAGTGAACGCTCTAGACTAGCGGCTAGCACAGATACGCAGTATTTT. As protein: CAISERSRLAASTDTQYF.

The CDR3 nucleotides are TGTGCCATCTGGACAGGGGGCACTAATAGCTATGGCTACACCTTC. Protein product: CAIWTGGTNSYGYTF. This rearrangement joins TRBV10-3 to TRBJ1-2; 11 bases map to TRBD1. The CDR3 has 15 amino acids. Germline CDR1 is ENHRY and CDR2 is SYGVKD. Trimming cost V 8 bases and J 4 bases; bases outside gene matches: 9.

The rearrangement joins TRBV13 to TRBJ2-7, with TRBD2 as a possible D gene (6 bases). V gave up 3 bases and J gave up 0 bases, with 9 bases separating them. Germline V gene data show CDR1 as PRHDT and CDR2 as FYEKMQ (reference sequence). The CDR3 spans 14 residues. The CDR3 reads CASSFVTSSYEQYF. CDR3 sequence (DNA): TGTGCCAGCAGCTTTGTGACTAGCTCCTACGAGCAGTACTTC.

This chain links TRBV5-6 with TRBJ2-7; D gene unclear. The V gene's germline CDR1 is SGHDT and CDR2 YYEEEE. V was shortened by 0 bases and J by 3 bases, with 7 bases between the two germline ends. The CDR3 loop spans 13 amino acids. CDR3 protein: CASSLEPLYEQYF. DNA for the CDR3: TGTGCCAGCAGCTTGGAGCCCCTCTACGAGCAGTACTTC.

This chain joins TRBV5-4 and TRBJ2-1, with 16 nucleotides matching TRBD2. Trimming cost V 6 bases and J 3 bases; bases outside gene matches: 9. Germline-derived CDR1 and CDR2 are SGHNT and YYREEE (reference sequence). The CDR3 totals 18 residues. The CDR3 region has the DNA TGTGCCAGCAACCCGGGGACTAGCGGGGGGGCAGACTACAATGAGCAGTTCTTC. Amino acids: CASNPGTSGGADYNEQFF.

This rearrangement joins TRBV5-1 to TRBJ1-3, with D perhaps matching TRBD1 (6 bases). The CDR3 consists of 14 residues. Germline V lookup: CDR1 SGHRS, CDR2 YFSETQ. Trimming left V 5 bases short and J 0 bases short, with 9 bases between. The CDR3 loop reads CASSMDSSGNTIYF. In DNA, the CDR3 is TGCGCCAGCAGTATGGACAGCTCTGGAAACACCATATATTTT.

This clone is a singleton in its sample. V is TRBV7-9 and J is TRBJ1-5; 11 bases agree with TRBD1. The CDR3 is 16 residues long. CDR1 is SEHNR, CDR2 FQNEAQ, per germline (reference sequence). With V trimmed by 5 bases and J by 6 bases, 9 bases remained unmatched. The DNA for the CDR3 is TGTGCCAGCAGCCCCCTAGGGACAGGGGGAATTCAGCCCCAGCATTTT. Translated: CASSPLGTGGIQPQHF.

The rearrangement uses TRBV5-1 and TRBJ2-5, with 8 bases identical to TRBD1. This CDR3 is built from 14 residues. V lost 4 bases to trimming and J lost 3 bases; unmatched junction nucleotides: 5. CDR1 and CDR2 from the germline V gene are SGHRS and YFSETQ. The DNA for the CDR3 is TGCGCCAGCAGCCGAGACAGGGGAGAAGAGACCCAGTACTTC. Translated: CASSRDRGEETQYF.

This clone was picked up one time. The V gene is TRBV11-1, the J gene TRBJ1-1; D uncertain. Germline V CDR1 and CDR2: SGHAT, FQDESV (reference sequence). V was clipped by 5 bases and J by 4 bases, with 11 bases between them. The CDR3 is 13 amino acids. The CDR3 DNA sequence: TGTGCCAGCAGCCAGACCCGGGGCACTGAAGCTTTCTTT. This sequence encodes CASSQTRGTEAFF.

This clone has a single count. The rearrangement links TRBV9 to TRBJ2-1; 11 nucleotides match TRBD2. This CDR3 contains 15 residues. V shed 3 bases, J shed 9 bases, and the junction held 8 bases outside the gene matches. Germline lookup yields CDR1 SGDLS and CDR2 YYNGEE. Here the CDR3 DNA reads TGTGCCAGCAGCGAATTTAGCGGGGGGGCCACTGAGCAGTTCTTC. It codes for CASSEFSGGATEQFF.

The chain employs TRBV5-4 and TRBJ2-2; the match to TRBD1 covers 11 bases. Germline V lookup: CDR1 SGHNT, CDR2 YYREEE (reference sequence). CDR3 length: 17 amino acids. V gave up 5 bases and J gave up 4 bases; unmatched junction bases: 10. CDR3 region: CASRRGTGGVGTGELFF. The CDR3 DNA reads as TGTGCCAGCAGGAGAGGGACAGGGGGAGTCGGCACCGGGGAGCTGTTTTTT.